These 13 T cell receptor beta chains were all obtained from the same sample, sequenced in a study of shared T cell receptors in the human thymus. Here immunoSEQ multiplex PCR was the method, and the copy in TCRdb shows in-frame clones only, minus some. The sample records some 700,000 clones, 88% being singletons. These data also formed part of another study, on human thymus T cells.

The source material was thymocytes. The receptors were sampled from a boy under two years old with a congenital heart defect.

V is TRBV27 and J is TRBJ1-1, with 10 bases matching TRBD1. The V gene end was trimmed by 4 bases and the J gene end by 5 bases; junction bases not matched to a gene: 10. Germline V gives CDR1 MNHEY, CDR2 SMNVEV (reference sequence). CDR3 length: 16 residues. The CDR3 sequence is CASSSTRQGAETEAFF. CDR3 in DNA: TGTGCCAGCAGTTCTACCCGACAGGGGGCGGAAACTGAAGCTTTCTTT.

This clone appeared once. The CDR3 is CASTGQGVREQYF. The CDR3 DNA reads as TGTGCCAGTACGGGACAGGGTGTCCGCGAGCAGTACTTC. The chain uses TRBV19 and TRBJ2-7; 9 bases are a match to TRBD1. The CDR3 length is 13 residues. J gave up 6 bases and V 7 bases, and 7 bases lay outside the gene matches. Germline CDR1 and CDR2: LNHDA and SQIVND (reference sequence).

The chain has TRBV18 and TRBJ2-5; 7 positions agree with TRBD2. The V gene's germline CDR1 is KGHSH and CDR2 LQKENI. After removal of 2 bases from V and 0 bases from J, the junction contained 15 bases not matched to a gene. The CDR3 covers 19 residues. CDR3 DNA: TGTGCCAGCTCACCAGGGCTAGCGGAGGCGCCCGAGTACCAAGAGACCCAGTACTTC. It specifies CASSPGLAEAPEYQETQYF.

This clone was observed a single time. The gene calls are TRBV27 and TRBJ2-5, with 8 bases lining up with TRBD1. Trimming took 3 bases from V and 2 from J; bases not matched to a gene: 8. The CDR3 spans 16 residues. Germline V lookup: CDR1 MNHEY, CDR2 SMNVEV (reference sequence). The CDR3 sequence is CASSFTGQGGQETQYF. CDR3 DNA sequence: TGTGCCAGCAGTTTTACTGGACAGGGAGGACAAGAGACCCAGTACTTC.

The rearrangement links TRBV29-1 to TRBJ2-3; the match to TRBD1 covers 9 bases. Germline values: CDR1 SQVTM, CDR2 ANQGSEA. The CDR3 consists of 16 residues. V lost 4 bases, J lost 6 bases, and 14 bases stayed unmatched. CDR3 nucleotides: TGCAGCGTTGGAAAACCCGGGACAGGGTTTTTGGATACGCAGTATTTT. Translating gives CSVGKPGTGFLDTQYF.

The rearrangement links TRBV28 to TRBJ2-7; D may be TRBD1 (6 bases). CDR1 and CDR2 (germline): MDHEN, SYDVKM. Trimming took off 8 bases at V and 3 bases at J, with 17 bases between the two ends. This CDR3 has 14 residues. The CDR3: CASPMDRKSYEQYF. CDR3 nucleotides: TGTGCCAGCCCCATGGACAGAAAGAGCTACGAGCAGTACTTC.

The V gene is TRBV13, the J gene TRBJ2-3; 7 nucleotides line up with TRBD2. V shed 1 base, J shed 4 bases, and the junction held 5 bases outside the gene matches. There are 15 residues in the CDR3. Germline V gene sequence: CDR1 PRHDT, CDR2 FYEKMQ (reference sequence). The CDR3 loop is CASSLELAGADTQYF. The CDR3 bases are TGTGCCAGCAGCTTAGAGTTGGCGGGAGCAGATACGCAGTATTTT. The full variable domain, in which reference TRBV13 and TRBJ2-3 provide the parts outside the CDR3, is AAGVIQSPRHLIKEKRETATLKCYPIPRHDTVYWYQQGPGQDPQFLISFYEKMQSDKGSIPDRFSAQQFSDYHSELNMSSLELGDSALYFCASSLELAGADTQYFGPGTRLTVL.

The chain links TRBV12-5 to TRBJ2-1, with TRBD1 matching 7 bases. This CDR3 has 12 residues. V lost 6 bases to trimming and J lost 6 bases; unmatched junction nucleotides: 2. From germline, CDR1 is LGHNT and CDR2 FRNRAP. CDR3 sequence: CASGDRVNEQFF. The CDR3 coding sequence is TGTGCTAGTGGCGACAGGGTCAATGAGCAGTTCTTC.

The V gene is TRBV11-2, the J gene TRBJ2-7, with D possibly being TRBD2 (7 bases). V was clipped by 5 bases and J by 9 bases, with 29 bases between them. The CDR3 loop spans 17 amino acids. Germline CDR1 reads SGHAT; CDR2 reads FQNNGV. This CDR3 reads CASSPSSRGGGLGVQYF. The CDR3 DNA is TGTGCCAGCAGCCCCTCTTCTAGAGGGGGGGGGCTGGGGGTGCAGTACTTC.

The chain combines TRBV7-2 with TRBJ2-7, with 8 bases that match TRBD1. CDR3 size: 15 residues. V trimming: 5 bases; J trimming: 2 bases; junction bases outside the gene matches: 8. The germline V gene has CDR1 SGHTA and CDR2 FQGNSA. CDR3 region: CASSVTGGRTYEQYF. CDR3 sequence (DNA): TGTGCCAGCAGCGTAACAGGGGGGCGGACCTACGAGCAGTACTTC.

The rearrangement uses TRBV29-1 and TRBJ2-5; D is perhaps TRBD1 (5 bases). Trimming pared 2 bases from V and 2 bases from J, leaving 9 bases between. The CDR3 totals 13 residues. Per the germline V gene, CDR1 is SQVTM and CDR2 is ANQGSEA. As DNA, the CDR3 is TGCAGCGTTGAATCCAGGGATCAAGAGACCCAGTACTTC. Protein: CSVESRDQETQYF.

This chain connects TRBV7-9 to TRBJ2-7; D is undetermined. This CDR3 comprises 11 residues. The germline V gene has CDR1 SEHNR and CDR2 FQNEAQ (reference sequence). V gave up 6 bases and J gave up 4 bases, with 7 bases separating them. The DNA for the CDR3 is TGTGCCAGCAGGCCCAGGTACGAGCAGTACTTC. Protein: CASRPRYEQYF.

CDR3 bases: TGTGCCAGCAGCCCCCGGGTCACAGATACGCAGTATTTT. Protein: CASSPRVTDTQYF. The rearrangement joins TRBV9 to TRBJ2-3; D is ambiguous. The CDR3 is 13 amino acids. V gave up 4 bases and J gave up 2 bases, with 8 bases separating them. In germline, CDR1 is SGDLS, CDR2 YYNGEE.